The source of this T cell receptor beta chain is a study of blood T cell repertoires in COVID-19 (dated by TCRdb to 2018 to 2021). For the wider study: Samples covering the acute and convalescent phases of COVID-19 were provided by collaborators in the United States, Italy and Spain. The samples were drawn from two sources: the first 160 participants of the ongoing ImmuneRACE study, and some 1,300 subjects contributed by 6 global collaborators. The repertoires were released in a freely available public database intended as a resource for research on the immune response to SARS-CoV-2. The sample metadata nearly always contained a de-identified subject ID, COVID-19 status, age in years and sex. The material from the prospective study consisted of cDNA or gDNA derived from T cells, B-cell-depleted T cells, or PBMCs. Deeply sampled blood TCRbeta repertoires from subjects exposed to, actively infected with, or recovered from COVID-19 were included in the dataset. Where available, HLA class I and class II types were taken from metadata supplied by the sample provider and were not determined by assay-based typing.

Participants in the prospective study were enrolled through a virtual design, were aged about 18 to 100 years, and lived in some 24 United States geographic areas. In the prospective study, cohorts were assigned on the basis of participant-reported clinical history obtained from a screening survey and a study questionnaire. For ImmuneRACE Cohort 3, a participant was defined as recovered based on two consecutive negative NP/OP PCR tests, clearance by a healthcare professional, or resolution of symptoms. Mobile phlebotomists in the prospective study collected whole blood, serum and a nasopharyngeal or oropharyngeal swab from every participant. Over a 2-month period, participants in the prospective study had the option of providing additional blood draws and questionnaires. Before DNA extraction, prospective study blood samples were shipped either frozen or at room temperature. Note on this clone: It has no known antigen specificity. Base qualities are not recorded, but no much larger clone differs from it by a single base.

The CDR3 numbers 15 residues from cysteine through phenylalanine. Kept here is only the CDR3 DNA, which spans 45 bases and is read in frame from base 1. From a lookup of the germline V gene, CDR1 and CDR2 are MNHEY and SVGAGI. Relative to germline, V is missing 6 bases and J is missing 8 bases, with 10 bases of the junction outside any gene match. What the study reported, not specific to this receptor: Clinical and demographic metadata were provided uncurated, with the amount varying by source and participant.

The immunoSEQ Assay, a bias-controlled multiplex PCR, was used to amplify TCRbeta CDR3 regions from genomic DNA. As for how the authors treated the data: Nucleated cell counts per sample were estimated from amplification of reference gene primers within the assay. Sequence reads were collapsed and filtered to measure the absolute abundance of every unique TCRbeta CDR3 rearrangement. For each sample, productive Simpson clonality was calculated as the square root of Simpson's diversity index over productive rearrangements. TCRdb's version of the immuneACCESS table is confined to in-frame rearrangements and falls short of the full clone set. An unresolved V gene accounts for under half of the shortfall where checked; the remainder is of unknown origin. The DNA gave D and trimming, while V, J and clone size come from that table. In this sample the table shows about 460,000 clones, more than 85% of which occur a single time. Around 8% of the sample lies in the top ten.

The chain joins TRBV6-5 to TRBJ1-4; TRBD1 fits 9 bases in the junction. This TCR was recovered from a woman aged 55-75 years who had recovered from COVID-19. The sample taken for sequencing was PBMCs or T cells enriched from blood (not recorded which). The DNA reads TGTGCCAGCAGACTTACCGGGACAGGGAACGAAAAACTGTTTTTT. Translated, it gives CASRLTGTGNEKLFF.